Reported below is one TCR beta chain. Its cognate antigen has yet to be identified. The instrument given in TCRdb is NextSeq 550. The Human TCR Profiling Kit (MiLaboratory) was used to prepare UMI-labeled 5' RACE TRB cDNA libraries. The full amount of extracted RNA was used for cDNA synthesis, and the full amount of resulting cDNA was used for PCR amplification. Libraries were prepared in parallel using an identical number of PCR cycles. As for how the authors treated the data: MIGEC and MiXCR extracted about 50,000 +/- 10,000 unique UMI-labeled TRB cDNA molecules per library, requiring at least two reads per UMI. On average, each library contained approximately 40,000 +/- 10,000 functional in-frame TRB CDR3 nucleotide clonotypes without stop codons. After downsampling to 5000 UMI-labeled TRB molecules per sample, diversity metrics such as normalized Shannon-Wiener and Chao1 were calculated in VDJtools. VDJtools computed clonotype-size-weighted physicochemical properties of the central five CDR3 residues: interaction energy, strength, volume and Kidera factor 4. Reprocessed by TCRdb, the reads give a single entry per CDR3 protein sequence, without DNA. It is TCRdb's table, rather than the study itself, that gives the V and J calls and clone size. The sample has about 43,000 distinct CDR3 sequences on record. The top ten constitute roughly 14% of the sample.

CDR1 and CDR2, looked up from the germline V gene, are MDHEN and SYDVKM. The CDR3 has 15 amino acids, counting the end cysteine and phenylalanine. Nucleotide data are not available. Each CD8+ T cell subset was flow-sorted in triplicate, with roughly 310,000 cells per subset placed directly into RLT lysis buffer. Using standard density gradient centrifugation, peripheral blood mononuclear cells were isolated from buffy coats. An RNeasy Mini Kit was used to extract total RNA from the sorted cells. This record belongs to a study of CXCR3-negative and CXCR3-positive naive CD8 T cells (dated by TCRdb to about 2019). In terms of the full investigation: In total, approximately 130 million TRB reads were obtained, corresponding to roughly 1.5 +/- 0.3 million reads per library. Diversity and physicochemical repertoire analyses covered roughly eleven donors pooled from two independent experiments. The TRBV-TRBJ cluster analysis covered naive subsets from five or six donors and memory cells from 3 donors.

Study-wide findings and limitations: Because CXCR3 expression was partially decreased after cryopreservation, freshly isolated PBMCs were used for most assays. Because surface CD5, which is linked to self-reactivity in mice, was comparable between the naive subsets, TCR interaction strength was also inferred from TRB CDR3 physicochemical properties. Comparably high repertoire diversity was found in both naive subsets, whereas much lower repertoire diversity was found in memory CD8+ T cells. TRBV-TRBJ usage was similar between naive CXCR3-negative and CXCR3-positive cells from the same donor, while memory cells showed distinct patterns.

The TCR sequence derives from a human donor in good health. Some clones in this sample may be carry-over from other donors' samples. The sequenced sample consisted of memory CD8+ T cells from blood. Read against the paper, the sample's cell subset or site label means: conventional CD8+ memory T cells (TMEM), sorted as controls. The chain joins TRBV28 to TRBJ1-4; TCRdb lists TRBD1, though no DNA is available to test this call. The CDR3 amino acid sequence is: CASSLTPSNNEKLFF.